These 28 T cell receptor beta chains were sequenced from one sample in a study of molecular identifiers for immune sequencing clone quantification. TCRdb independently ran MiXCR on the PCR reads; one entry per CDR3 protein. The table lists approximately 97,000 distinct CDR3 sequences, 20% to 25% of them singletons. Source material: naive CD8+ T cells from blood, with Jurkat cell RNA spiked in. Subset in this sample: FACS-sorted CD8+CD4-CCR7+CD45RA+ naive T cells. The source is a human donor in good health. Some libraries in this study had Jurkat cell RNA spiked in.

Remarks on this clonotype: Since a much larger clone is just one base distant, this may be a read error. The genes are TRBV4-3 and TRBJ1-1; unclear D gene. This CDR3 has 13 residues. In germline, CDR1 is LGHNA, CDR2 YSLEER. Written as DNA, the CDR3 is TGCGTCAGCAGCCAAGATGACCGCACTGAAGCTTTCTTT. It is translated as CVSSQDDRTEAFF.

Comments on this clonotype: This may be a read error: a much more frequent sequence differs by one nucleotide. V is TRBV15 and J is TRBJ1-4, with unresolved D. The CDR3 sequence is 14 residues long. V was shortened by 3 bases and J by 4 bases, with 9 bases between the two germline ends. CDR1 and CDR2 from the germline V gene are LNHNV and YYDKDF (reference sequence). DNA of the CDR3: TGTGCCACCAGCAGGCCCGACTTTAATGAAAAACTGTTTTTT. Encoded protein: CATSRPDFNEKLFF.

This clonotype occurred many times. The V call is TRBV19, the J call TRBJ2-7; TRBD1 matches 7 bases. The germline V gene has CDR1 LNHDA and CDR2 SQIVND (reference sequence). The V and J ends lost 6 bases and 0 bases, in that order; junction bases with no gene match: 2. This CDR3 comprises 13 residues. The CDR3 DNA reads TGTGCCAGTAGCTGGGACAGCTCCTACGAGCAGTACTTC. Encoded protein: CASSWDSSYEQYF. Together with reference TRBV19 and TRBJ2-7, the CDR3 gives the full variable domain: DGGITQSPKYLFRKEGQNVTLSCEQNLNHDAMYWYRQDPGQGLRLIYYSQIVNDFQKGDIAEGYSVSREKKESFPLTVTSAQKNPTAFYLCASSWDSSYEQYFGPGTRLTVT.

This clonotype was seen at least ten times. V usage is TRBV10-3 and J usage is TRBJ2-7, with D perhaps given as TRBD1 or TRBD2 (5 bases each). The CDR3 has 12 residues. V shed 4 bases and J shed 2 bases, with 6 bases lying between them. Germline V gene sequence: CDR1 ENHRY, CDR2 SYGVKD. The CDR3 loop is CAISGGTYEQYF. DNA of the CDR3: TGTGCCATCAGTGGGGGGACCTACGAGCAGTACTTC.

This clonotype was recorded at least ten times. The rearrangement joins TRBV27 to TRBJ1-1; 9 bases align to TRBD1. Losses at the gene ends were 4 bases for V and 1 base for J; bases not matched to a gene: 7. The CDR3 consists of 16 residues. Germline CDR1 reads MNHEY; CDR2 reads SMNVEV (reference sequence). The CDR3 loop reads CASSSGQGFTNTEAFF. The CDR3 region has the DNA TGTGCCAGCAGTTCCGGACAGGGGTTCACGAACACTGAAGCTTTCTTT.

About this clonotype itself: Since a much larger clone is just one base distant, this may be a read error. The CDR3 loop reads CSARGVSGSICEQFF. CDR3 DNA sequence: TGCAGTGCTAGAGGGGTTAGCGGGAGCATTTGTGAGCAGTTCTTC. The chain carries TRBV20-1 and TRBJ2-1; 9 bases fit TRBD2. The CDR3 loop spans 15 amino acids. Germline V gene sequence: CDR1 DFQATT, CDR2 SNEGSKA (reference sequence). V shed 1 base and J 9 bases; nucleotides not matched to a gene: 10.

In its sample, this clonotype was seen many times. The chain combines TRBV7-9 with TRBJ1-1, with a tentative D call TRBD1 (6 bases). The CDR3 has 17 residues. Trimming removed 2 bases at V and 0 bases at J, with 16 bases between. Germline loops: CDR1 SEHNR, CDR2 FQNEAQ (reference sequence). The CDR3 DNA sequence: TGTGCCAGCAGCTTAACAGGGAAGCCCCTAATGAACACTGAAGCTTTCTTT. Translating gives CASSLTGKPLMNTEAFF. The variable domain in full, with the rest retrieved from reference TRBV7-9 and TRBJ1-1, is DTGVSQNPRHKITKRGQNVTFRCDPISEHNRLYWYRQTLGQGPEFLTYFQNEAQLEKSRLLSDRFSAERPKGSFSTLEIQRTEQGDSAMYLCASSLTGKPLMNTEAFFGQGTRLTVV.

This clonotype was seen a handful of times. Given a much more abundant clone one base away, this may be a read error. Here the CDR3 DNA reads TGTGCCTGGGGTGTAAGGGGCCCCTACGAGCAGTACTTC. This translates into CAWGVRGPYEQYF. The chain recombines TRBV30 with TRBJ2-7; tentatively, D is TRBD1 (5 bases). The CDR3 contains 13 residues. Germline V gives CDR1 GTSNPN, CDR2 SVGIG (reference sequence). Full variable domain (missing parts from reference TRBV30 and TRBJ2-7): SQTIHQWPATLVQPVGSPLSLECTVEGTSNPNLYWYRQAAGRGLQLLFYSVGIGQISSEVPQNLSASRPQDRQFILSSKKLLLSDSGFYLCAWGVRGPYEQYFGPGTRLTVT.

There are many counts of this clonotype. The chain uses TRBV28 and TRBJ2-3; TRBD2 matches at 9 bases. After removal of 1 base from V and 4 bases from J, the junction contained 3 bases not matched to a gene. Germline lookup yields CDR1 MDHEN and CDR2 SYDVKM. The CDR3 loop spans 15 amino acids. CDR3 region: CASSLSSGRSDTQYF. Written as DNA, the CDR3 is TGTGCCAGCAGTTTATCCAGCGGGAGGTCAGATACGCAGTATTTT.

V is TRBV12-3 or TRBV12-4 and J is TRBJ2-7; D is unclear. This CDR3 is 13 amino acids long. The V end was cut by 3 bases, the J end by 5 bases, with 11 bases between. For the CDR3, the DNA is TGTGCCAGCAGTTTTCAAGGGTTCAACGAGCAGTACTTC. Translation gives CASSFQGFNEQYF.

This clonotype was seen ten or more times. V and J are TRBV4-1 and TRBJ2-1, with D perhaps given as TRBD1 or TRBD2 (5 bases each). The V gene lost 4 bases and the J gene lost 7 bases, with 11 bases spanning the gap. This CDR3 has 13 amino acids. Per the germline V gene, CDR1 is MGHRA and CDR2 is YSYEKL. The CDR3: CASSPGTQNEQFF. The CDR3 DNA reads as TGCGCCAGCAGCCCCGGGACCCAAAATGAGCAGTTCTTC.

As regards this clonotype: A read error may explain this, as a much larger clone is one base away. The gene calls are TRBV27 and TRBJ2-7; the match to TRBD2 covers 8 bases. The last part of the DNA fits TRBJ2-1 better; the J call may be wrong. The CDR3 has 16 residues. In germline, CDR1 is MNHEY, CDR2 SMNVEV (reference sequence). The CDR3 nucleotides read TGTGCCAGCAGTTTATCCTCAGGCGGGGGGCCCTACGAGCAGTTCTTC. It yields the protein CASSLSSGGGPYEQFF.

The sample holds one count of this clonotype. A clone one base away is much larger, so this may be a read error. V usage is TRBV10-3 and J usage is TRBJ2-7; D assignment may be TRBD1 or TRBD2 (6 bases each). Trimming took 4 bases from V and 2 from J, leaving 15 bases between them. Germline loops: CDR1 ENHRY, CDR2 SYGVKD. The CDR3 runs 15 residues. CDR3 residues: CAISGFEGGTYEQYF. CDR3 nucleotides: TGTGCCATCAGTGGTTTTGAGGGGGGTACCTACGAGCAGTACTTC.

This clonotype has more than one count but fewer than ten. The J gene is TRBJ1-2, the V gene TRBV6-5; weak D call: TRBD1 (5 bases). The length of the CDR3 is 17 residues. V was clipped by 0 bases and J by 4 bases, with 18 bases between them. Germline V gives CDR1 MNHEY, CDR2 SVGAGI. DNA for the CDR3: TGTGCCAGCAGTTACTCGCAGTATGAAGGGGAACTCTATGGCTACACCTTC. Translating gives CASSYSQYEGELYGYTF.

This clonotype was detected ten times or more. The rearrangement uses TRBV4-1 and TRBJ1-4; the D gene is possibly TRBD1 (5 bases). The CDR3 spans 14 residues. Trimming took off 3 bases at V and 7 bases at J, with 12 bases between the two ends. Germline V gives CDR1 MGHRA, CDR2 YSYEKL. The CDR3 sequence is CASSQTPGGEKLFF. CDR3 sequence (DNA): TGCGCCAGCAGCCAGACCCCCGGGGGTGAAAAACTGTTTTTT.

This clonotype has a count of ten or more. CDR3 DNA sequence: TGCGCCAGCACCCTCCGAGGACACGAGGACGAGCAGTACTTC. It specifies CASTLRGHEDEQYF. The chain joins TRBV5-1 to TRBJ2-7; weak D call: TRBD1 (5 bases). Trimming shortened V by 6 bases and J by 5 bases, and 18 bases separated the two germline ends. The CDR3 has 14 amino acids. Germline V lookup: CDR1 SGHRS, CDR2 YFSETQ.

This clonotype showed up just a few times. This chain links TRBV4-3 with TRBJ1-3; weak D call: TRBD1 (5 bases). V gave up 5 bases and J gave up 6 bases, with 14 bases separating them. Looked up from germline, CDR1 is LGHNA and CDR2 is YSLEER. The CDR3 has 14 residues. CDR3: CASSSQEDENTIYF. The CDR3, as DNA: TGCGCCAGCAGCTCACAGGAAGACGAAAACACCATATATTTT.

This clonotype was seen a handful of times. The chain combines TRBV19 with TRBJ1-3; 7 nucleotides align to TRBD1. In germline, CDR1 is LNHDA, CDR2 SQIVND (reference sequence). The ends lost 7 bases at V and 1 base at J; junction bases unmatched: 7. The CDR3 extends over 15 amino acids. CDR3 nucleotide sequence: TGTGCCAGTACCCTCAGGGGGGGGTCTGGAAACACCATATATTTT. Its protein product is CASTLRGGSGNTIYF. Combining the CDR3 with reference TRBV19 and TRBJ1-3 gives the whole variable domain DGGITQSPKYLFRKEGQNVTLSCEQNLNHDAMYWYRQDPGQGLRLIYYSQIVNDFQKGDIAEGYSVSREKKESFPLTVTSAQKNPTAFYLCASTLRGGSGNTIYFGEGSWLTVV.

The J gene is TRBJ2-7, the V gene TRBV11-2; maybe TRBD1 (6 bases). CDR1 is SGHAT, CDR2 FQNNGV, per germline. This CDR3 is built from 14 residues. Trimming left V 5 bases short and J 2 bases short, with 13 bases between. Here the CDR3 DNA reads TGTGCCAGCAGCCAACCGACAGGTACCTACGAGCAGTACTTC. Encoded protein: CASSQPTGTYEQYF.

Of note for this clonotype: Being one base from a much bigger clone, this may be a read error. The CDR3 region has the DNA TGTGCCACCACTTCTCTCGAGACTAGCGGGAGAAATGAGCAGTTCTTC. Amino acid sequence: CATTSLETSGRNEQFF. This chain links TRBV15 with TRBJ2-1; 12 nucleotides align to TRBD2. The CDR3 loop spans 16 amino acids. V shed 7 bases, J shed 7 bases, and the junction held 11 bases outside the gene matches. CDR1 is LNHNV, CDR2 YYDKDF, per germline (reference sequence).

The chain employs TRBV7-2 and TRBJ2-2, with a weak D call TRBD1 (5 bases). Germline loops: CDR1 SGHTA, CDR2 FQGNSA. The V gene lost 1 base and the J gene lost 4 bases, with 16 bases spanning the gap. This CDR3 region has 17 residues. Here the CDR3 DNA reads TGTGCCAGCAGCTTAGGAACCAGGGTCCAGCGCACCGGGGAGCTGTTTTTT. Encoded protein: CASSLGTRVQRTGELFF.

This clonotype has at least ten counts. This rearrangement joins TRBV2 to TRBJ1-5; possible D gene TRBD1, 6 bases. This CDR3 contains 13 residues. Trimming left V 8 bases short and J 2 bases short, with 10 bases between. Germline CDR1 and CDR2: SNHLY and FYNNEI. CDR3 loop: CASDRYGNQPQHF. CDR3 nucleotides: TGTGCCAGCGACAGGTATGGCAATCAGCCCCAGCATTTT. The complete variable domain, with remaining parts taken from reference TRBV2 and TRBJ1-5, reads EPEVTQTPSHQVTQMGQEVILRCVPISNHLYFYWYRQILGQKVEFLVSFYNNEISEKSEIFDDQFSVERPDGSNFTLKIRSTKLEDSAMYFCASDRYGNQPQHFGDGTRLSIL.

This clonotype was recorded at least ten times. The rearrangement links TRBV5-5 to TRBJ2-7; no clear D. Trimming took 0 bases from V and 3 from J, leaving 10 bases between them. CDR1 and CDR2 (germline): SGHKS, YYEKEE (reference sequence). The CDR3 sequence is 14 residues long. CDR3 protein: CASSLGLGFYEQYF. The CDR3 bases are TGTGCCAGCAGCTTGGGCTTAGGGTTCTACGAGCAGTACTTC.

The table lists this clonotype with many counts. This rearrangement joins TRBV20-1 to TRBJ2-7, with no clear D. With 8 bases removed from V and 1 base from J, the gap between germline ends came to 15 bases. CDR1 is DFQATT and CDR2 is SNEGSKA in the germline V gene (reference sequence). CDR3 length: 13 amino acids. The CDR3 sequence: CSTQENLSYEQYF. CDR3 in DNA: TGCAGTACGCAAGAGAACCTATCCTACGAGCAGTACTTC.

Of note for this clonotype: A much larger clone differs by one base, so this may be a read error. This sequence joins TRBV20-1 and TRBJ1-5; tentative D call: TRBD1 (6 bases). The germline CDR1 and CDR2 sequences are DFQATT and SNEGSKA (reference sequence). The CDR3 is 15 residues long. V was cut by 5 bases and J by 0 bases, with 14 bases left in between. Here the CDR3 reads CSASRTVHSNQPQHF. CDR3 DNA: TGCAGTGCTTCCCGGACAGTTCATAGCAATCAGCCCCAGCATTTT.

In the case of this clonotype: Possible read error: a much larger clone is one base away. The chain combines TRBV4-1 with TRBJ1-1, with unresolved D. V lost 0 bases, J lost 8 bases, and 13 bases lay in between. The CDR3 contains 14 residues. The germline V gene has CDR1 MGHRA and CDR2 YSYEKL. The CDR3 bases are TGCGCCAGCAGCCAAGATTCGGTAGACGGGGAAGCTTTCTTT. Protein: CASSQDSVDGEAFF.

This clonotype was seen ten or more times. The V and J genes are TRBV6-1 and TRBJ2-7; a possible D gene is TRBD2 (6 bases). This CDR3 region has 14 residues. V dropped 3 bases and J dropped 3 bases, with 12 bases sitting between them. The germline V gene encodes CDR1 MNHNS and CDR2 SASEGT. The CDR3 nucleotides read TGTGCCAGCAGTGATAGGACTACGTACTACGAGCAGTACTTC. As protein: CASSDRTTYYEQYF.

In its sample, this clonotype was seen many times. The gene calls are TRBV7-6 and TRBJ1-4, with D perhaps TRBD1 (6 bases). CDR3 size: 14 residues. The ends were cut back, 5 bases at V and 7 bases at J, with 14 bases in the middle. CDR1 is SGHVS, CDR2 FNYEAQ, per germline. This CDR3 is CASSPHGGPEKLFF. The DNA for the CDR3 is TGTGCCAGCAGCCCCCACGGGGGGCCTGAAAAACTGTTTTTT.